A selection of T cell receptor beta chains follows, all from one sample in a study of blood T cell repertoires in COVID-19. Here immunoSEQ multiplex PCR was the method, and the copy in TCRdb shows in-frame clones only, minus some. The sample holds 350,000 to 550,000 clones, around 88% seen once. Source material: peripheral blood. The receptors shown here come from a woman aged 25 to 39 with acute or convalescent COVID-19. Both conserved end residues are trimmed from each CDR3.

v_gene: TRBV24-1
CDR3aa: ATSDSGVGYGYT

v_gene: TRBV1
CDR3aa: TSSQVQTSGGNEQF

v_gene: TRBV5-4
CDR3aa: ASSFSGEADTQY

v_gene: TRBV3-1/TRBV3-2
CDR3aa: ASSPGHPNTEAF

v_gene: TRBV27
CDR3aa: ASSLNPPAGHGYGYT

v_gene: TRBV7-8
CDR3aa: ASSLQPRSTGYEQY

v_gene: TRBV28
CDR3aa: ASSLGGGNEKLF

v_gene: TRBV6-5
CDR3aa: ASSYRDREETQY

v_gene: TRBV19
CDR3aa: ASSPLQGGNTEAF

v_gene: TRBV5-4
CDR3aa: ASSLIGQGENYGYT

v_gene: TRBV5-1
CDR3aa: ASSPTSGVPTVNEQY

v_gene: TRBV6-6
CDR3aa: ASSPRFQETQY

v_gene: TRBV24-1
CDR3aa: ATSDLRLTGQGRTETQY

v_gene: TRBV7-6
CDR3aa: ASSLVRGLKETQY

v_gene: TRBV28
CDR3aa: ASSGQGTPIGELF

v_gene: TRBV4-1
CDR3aa: ASSQDKGLAHNEQF

v_gene: TRBV29-1
CDR3aa: SVEARGLGETQY

v_gene: TRBV6-5
CDR3aa: ASRPGVNTEAF

v_gene: TRBV5-4
CDR3aa: ASSLALYNEQF

v_gene: TRBV11-2
CDR3aa: ASSRTDRGAGNTIY

v_gene: TRBV14
CDR3aa: ASSRRWWTGGRETQY

v_gene: TRBV5-1
CDR3aa: ASSFTTETTNEKLF

v_gene: TRBV29-1
CDR3aa: SYTFWSYNEQF